This T cell receptor (beta chain) was sequenced for a study of T-cell memory formation after mild COVID-19. Study-wide context: Largely donor-specific sequence clusters came from a couple of donors. Study-level findings and limits: Memory from before infection featured some responding clones, which suggests cross-reactive memory joined. Among contracting clones, CD4+ were mainly CM/EM and CD8+ enriched in EMRA.

This clonotype was seen a handful of times. The antigen remains unidentified. Germline assignment: CDR1 SNHLY and CDR2 FYNNEI. This CDR3 has 15 amino acids. V trimming: 4 bases; J trimming: 4 bases; junction bases outside the gene matches: 10. TCRdb re-called the 5' RACE reads with MiXCR, one entry per CDR3 protein. The data contain approximately 46,000 distinct CDR3 sequences, around 6.6% of them singletons. The clonotype was recovered from an adult who had mild COVID-19 (a few samples of this study predate the infection). Cell type and time point are not known. This rearrangement joins TRBV2 to TRBJ2-7; 7 nucleotides agree with TRBD2. Sequenced material: PBMCs or a T cell subset sorted from them (not recorded which). As DNA, the CDR3 is TGTGCCAGCAGTGGTGTAGCGGGTCTTTCGTACGAGCAGTACTTC. Translating it yields CASSGVAGLSYEQYF.